Described below is a single T cell receptor beta chain sequence and its context. The data belong to a study of cytomegalovirus exposure and HLA in healthy donors. The CDR3 runs to 14 residues. V lost 2 bases and J lost 6; bases outside the gene matches: 5. The germline gives CDR1 KGHSH, CDR2 LQKENI. Amplification used 60 Vbeta primers and 13 Jbeta primers. Assay used: immunoSEQ multiplex PCR; TCRdb lists only in-frame clones, some missing. The table has 150,000 to 200,000 clones, around nine tenths seen once. The rearrangement uses TRBV18 and TRBJ1-2; 8 bases agree with TRBD1. The sequencing sample was made of PBMCs. This TCR was sampled from a young woman in good health and CMV-seronegative. The CDR3 region is CASSPFDRGDGYTF. CDR3 bases: TGTGCCAGCTCACCATTCGACAGGGGCGATGGCTACACCTTC.